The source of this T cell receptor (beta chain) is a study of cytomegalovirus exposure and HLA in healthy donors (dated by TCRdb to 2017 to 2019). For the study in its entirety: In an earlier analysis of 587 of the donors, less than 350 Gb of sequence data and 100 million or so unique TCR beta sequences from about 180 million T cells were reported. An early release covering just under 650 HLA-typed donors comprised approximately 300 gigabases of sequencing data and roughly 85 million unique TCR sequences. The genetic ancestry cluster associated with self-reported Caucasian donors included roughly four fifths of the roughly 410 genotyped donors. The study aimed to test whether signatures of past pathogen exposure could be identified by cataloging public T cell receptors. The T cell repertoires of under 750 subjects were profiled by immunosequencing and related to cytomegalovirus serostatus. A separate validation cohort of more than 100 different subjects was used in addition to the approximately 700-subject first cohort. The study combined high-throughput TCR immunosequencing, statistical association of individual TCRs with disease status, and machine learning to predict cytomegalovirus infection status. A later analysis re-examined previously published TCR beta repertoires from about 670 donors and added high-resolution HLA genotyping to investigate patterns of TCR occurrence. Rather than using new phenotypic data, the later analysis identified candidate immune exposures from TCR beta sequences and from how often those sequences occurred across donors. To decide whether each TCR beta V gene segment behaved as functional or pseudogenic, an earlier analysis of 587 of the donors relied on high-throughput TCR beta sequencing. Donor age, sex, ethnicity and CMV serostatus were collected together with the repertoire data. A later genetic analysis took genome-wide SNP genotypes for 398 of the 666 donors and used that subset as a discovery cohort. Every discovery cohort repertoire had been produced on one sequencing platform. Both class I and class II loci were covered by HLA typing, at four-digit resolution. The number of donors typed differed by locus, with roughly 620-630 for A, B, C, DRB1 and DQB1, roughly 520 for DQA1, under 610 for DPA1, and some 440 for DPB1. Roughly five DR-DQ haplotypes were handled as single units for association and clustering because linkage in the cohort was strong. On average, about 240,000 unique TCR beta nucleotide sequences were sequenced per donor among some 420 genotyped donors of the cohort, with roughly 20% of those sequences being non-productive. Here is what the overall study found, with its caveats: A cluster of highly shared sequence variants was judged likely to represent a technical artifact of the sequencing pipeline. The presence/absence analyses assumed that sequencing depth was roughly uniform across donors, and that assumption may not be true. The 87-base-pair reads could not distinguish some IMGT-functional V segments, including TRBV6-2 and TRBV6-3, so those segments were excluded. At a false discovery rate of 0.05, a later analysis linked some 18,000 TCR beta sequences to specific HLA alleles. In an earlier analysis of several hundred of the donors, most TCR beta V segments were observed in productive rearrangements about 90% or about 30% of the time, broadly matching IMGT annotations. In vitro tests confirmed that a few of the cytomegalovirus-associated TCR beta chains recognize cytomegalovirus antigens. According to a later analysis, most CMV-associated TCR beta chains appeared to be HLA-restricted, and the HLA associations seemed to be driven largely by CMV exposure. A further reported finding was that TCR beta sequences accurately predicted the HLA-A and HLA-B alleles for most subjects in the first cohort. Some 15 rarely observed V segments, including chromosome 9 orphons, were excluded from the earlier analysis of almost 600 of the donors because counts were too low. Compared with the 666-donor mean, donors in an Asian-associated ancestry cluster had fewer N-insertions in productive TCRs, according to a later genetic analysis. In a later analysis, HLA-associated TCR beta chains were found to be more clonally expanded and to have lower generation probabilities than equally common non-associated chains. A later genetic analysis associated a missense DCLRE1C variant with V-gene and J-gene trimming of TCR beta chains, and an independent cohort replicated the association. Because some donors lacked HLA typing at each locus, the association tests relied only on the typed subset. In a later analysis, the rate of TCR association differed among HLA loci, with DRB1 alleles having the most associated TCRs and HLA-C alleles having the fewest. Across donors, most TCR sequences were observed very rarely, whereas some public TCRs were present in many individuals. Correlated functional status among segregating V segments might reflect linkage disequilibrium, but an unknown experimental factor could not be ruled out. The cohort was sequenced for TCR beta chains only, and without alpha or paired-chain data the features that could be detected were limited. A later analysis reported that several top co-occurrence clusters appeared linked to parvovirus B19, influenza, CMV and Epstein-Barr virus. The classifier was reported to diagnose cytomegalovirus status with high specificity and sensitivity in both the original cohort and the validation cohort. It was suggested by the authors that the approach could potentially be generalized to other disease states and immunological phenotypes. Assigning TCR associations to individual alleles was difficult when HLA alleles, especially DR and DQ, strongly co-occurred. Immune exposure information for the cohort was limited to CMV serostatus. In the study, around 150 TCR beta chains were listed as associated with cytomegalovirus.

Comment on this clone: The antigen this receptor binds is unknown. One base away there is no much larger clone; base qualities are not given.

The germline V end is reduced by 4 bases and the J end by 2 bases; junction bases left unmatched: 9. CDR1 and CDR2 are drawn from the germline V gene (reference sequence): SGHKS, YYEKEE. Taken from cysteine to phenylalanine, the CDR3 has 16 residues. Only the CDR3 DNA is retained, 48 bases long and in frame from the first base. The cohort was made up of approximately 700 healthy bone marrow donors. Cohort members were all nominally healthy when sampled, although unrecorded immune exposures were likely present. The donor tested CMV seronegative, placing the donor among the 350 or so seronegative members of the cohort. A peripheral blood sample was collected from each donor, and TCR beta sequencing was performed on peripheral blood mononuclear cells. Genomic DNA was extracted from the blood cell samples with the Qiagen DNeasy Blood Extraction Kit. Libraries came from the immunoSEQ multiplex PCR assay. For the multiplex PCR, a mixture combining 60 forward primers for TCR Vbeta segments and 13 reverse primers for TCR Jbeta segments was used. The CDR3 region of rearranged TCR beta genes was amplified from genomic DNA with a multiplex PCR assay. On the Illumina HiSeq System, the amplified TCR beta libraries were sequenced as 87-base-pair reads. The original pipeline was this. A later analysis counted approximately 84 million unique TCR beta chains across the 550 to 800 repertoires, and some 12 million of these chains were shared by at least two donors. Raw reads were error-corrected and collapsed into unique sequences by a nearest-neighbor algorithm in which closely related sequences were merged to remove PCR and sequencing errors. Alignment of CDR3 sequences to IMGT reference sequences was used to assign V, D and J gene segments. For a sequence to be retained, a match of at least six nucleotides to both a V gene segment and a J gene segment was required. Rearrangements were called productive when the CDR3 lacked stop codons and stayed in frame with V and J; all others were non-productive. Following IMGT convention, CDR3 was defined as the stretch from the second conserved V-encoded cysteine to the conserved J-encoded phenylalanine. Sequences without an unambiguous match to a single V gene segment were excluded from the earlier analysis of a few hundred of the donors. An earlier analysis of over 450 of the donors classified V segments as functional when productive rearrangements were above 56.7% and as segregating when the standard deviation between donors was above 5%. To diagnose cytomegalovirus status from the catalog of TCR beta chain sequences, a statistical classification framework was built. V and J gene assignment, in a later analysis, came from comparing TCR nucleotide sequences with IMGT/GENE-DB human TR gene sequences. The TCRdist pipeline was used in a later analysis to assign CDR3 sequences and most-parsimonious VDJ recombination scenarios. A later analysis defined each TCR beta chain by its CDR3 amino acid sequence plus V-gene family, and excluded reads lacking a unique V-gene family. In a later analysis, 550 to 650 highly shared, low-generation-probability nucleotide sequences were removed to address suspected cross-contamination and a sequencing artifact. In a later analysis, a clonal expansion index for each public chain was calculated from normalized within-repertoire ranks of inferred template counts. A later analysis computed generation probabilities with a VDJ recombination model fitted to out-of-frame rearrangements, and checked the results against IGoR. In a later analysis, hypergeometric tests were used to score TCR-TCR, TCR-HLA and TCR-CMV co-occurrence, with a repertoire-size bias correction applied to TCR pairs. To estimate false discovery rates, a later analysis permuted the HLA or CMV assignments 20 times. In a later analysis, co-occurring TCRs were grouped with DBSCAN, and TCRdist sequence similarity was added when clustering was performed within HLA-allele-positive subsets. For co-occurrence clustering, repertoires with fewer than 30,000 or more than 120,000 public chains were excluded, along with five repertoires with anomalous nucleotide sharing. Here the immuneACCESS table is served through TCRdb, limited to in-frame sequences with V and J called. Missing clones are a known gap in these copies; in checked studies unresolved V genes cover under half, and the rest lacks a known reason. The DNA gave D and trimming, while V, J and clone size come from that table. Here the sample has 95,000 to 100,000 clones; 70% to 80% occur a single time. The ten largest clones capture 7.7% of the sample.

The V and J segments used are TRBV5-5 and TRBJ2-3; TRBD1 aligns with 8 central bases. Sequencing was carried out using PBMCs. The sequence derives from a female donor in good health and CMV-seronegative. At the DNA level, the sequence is TGTGCCAGCAGCCGGGACAGGTTGGTCGTCACAGATACGCAGTATTTT. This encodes CASSRDRLVVTDTQYF.